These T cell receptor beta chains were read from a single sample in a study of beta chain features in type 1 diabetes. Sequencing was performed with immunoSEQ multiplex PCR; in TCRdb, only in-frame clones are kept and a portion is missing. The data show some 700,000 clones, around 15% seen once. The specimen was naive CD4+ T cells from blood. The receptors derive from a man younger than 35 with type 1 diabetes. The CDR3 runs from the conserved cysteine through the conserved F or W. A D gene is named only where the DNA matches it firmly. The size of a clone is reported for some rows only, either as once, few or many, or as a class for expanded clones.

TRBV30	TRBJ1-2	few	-	TGTGCCTGGAGTTCAGGGACCTATGGCTACACCTTC	CAWSSGTYGYTF
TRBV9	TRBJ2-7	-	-	TGTGCCAGCAGCGTAGAGGAGGCAGGGGCCTACGAGCAGTACTTC	CASSVEEAGAYEQYF
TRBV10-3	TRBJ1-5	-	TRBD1	TGTGCCAGCGATACAGGGGGGAGCAATCAGCCCCAGCATTTT	CASDTGGSNQPQHF
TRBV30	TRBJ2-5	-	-	TGTGCCTGGAGTGACGGGATCCAAGAGACCCAGTACTTC	CAWSDGIQETQYF
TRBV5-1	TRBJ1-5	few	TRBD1	TGCGCCAGCAGCGCAGGGGGTCTAAGCAATCAGCCCCAGCATTTT	CASSAGGLSNQPQHF
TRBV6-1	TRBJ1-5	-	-	TGTGCCAGCAGTGAAGCGCTTCGGGGCAAGGTAACTCAGCCCCAGCATTTT	CASSEALRGKVTQPQHF
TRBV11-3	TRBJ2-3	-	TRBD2	TGTGCCAGCAGCCGGGGGGGGTCCACAGATACGCAGTATTTT	CASSRGGSTDTQYF
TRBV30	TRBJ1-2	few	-	TGTGCCTGGAGTGGAGGACAGTATGGCTACACCTTC	CAWSGGQYGYTF
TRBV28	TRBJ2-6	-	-	TGTGCCAGCAGTTTAAACTCTGGGGCCAACGTCCTGACTTTC	CASSLNSGANVLTF
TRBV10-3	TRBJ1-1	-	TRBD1	TGTGCCATCGGACAGGGGGCCATAACTATCGGGACTGAAGCTTTCTTT	CAIGQGAITIGTEAFF
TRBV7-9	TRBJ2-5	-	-	TGTGCCAGCAGCTTAGCATCGGGTGCCGAGACCCAGTACTTC	CASSLASGAETQYF
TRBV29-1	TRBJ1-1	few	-	TGCAGCGTCCACGGGCGCATGAACACTGAAGCTTTCTTT	CSVHGRMNTEAFF
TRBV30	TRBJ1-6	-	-	TGTGCCTGGATGCTGACGGAATATAATTCACCCCTCCACTTT	CAWMLTEYNSPLHF
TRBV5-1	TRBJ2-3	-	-	TGCGCCAGCAGCCCCATTAGCACAGATACGCAGTATTTT	CASSPISTDTQYF
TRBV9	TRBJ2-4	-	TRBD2	TGTGCCAGCAGCAAGCGGGACGGGAACATTCAGTACTTC	CASSKRDGNIQYF
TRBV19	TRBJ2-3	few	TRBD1	TGTGCCAGTACGAAACAGGGGGCGAGGACAGATACGCAGTATTTT	CASTKQGARTDTQYF
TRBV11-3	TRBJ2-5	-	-	TGTGCCAGCAGCCATGGCCAGCCGTCTGAGACCCAGTACTTC	CASSHGQPSETQYF
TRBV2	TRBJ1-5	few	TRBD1	TGTGCCAGCACGCGACAGGGGGGCAATCAGCCCCAGCATTTT	CASTRQGGNQPQHF
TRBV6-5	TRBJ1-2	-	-	TGTGCCAGCAGCAGCACGGACTATGGCTACACCTTC	CASSSTDYGYTF
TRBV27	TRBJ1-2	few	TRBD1	TGTGCCAGCAGTTTAGGGACAGGGGCTGGCTACACCTTC	CASSLGTGAGYTF
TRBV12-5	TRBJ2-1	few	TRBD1	TGTGCTAGTGGTTTGGTATTGGACAGGGGACCCTACAATGAGCAGTTCTTC	CASGLVLDRGPYNEQFF
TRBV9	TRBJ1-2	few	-	TGTGCCAGCAGCCCGCGGGGGGATGGCTACACCTTC	CASSPRGDGYTF
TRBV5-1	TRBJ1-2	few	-	TGCGCCAGCAGCTTGACCGGACAAGGCTACACCTTC	CASSLTGQGYTF
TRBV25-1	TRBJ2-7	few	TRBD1	TGTGCCAGCAGTGGCTATCAGGGGGCAGGTTACGAGCAGTACTTC	CASSGYQGAGYEQYF
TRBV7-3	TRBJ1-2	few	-	TGTGCCAGCAGCTTCCGGGGGCTGGATGGCTACACCTTC	CASSFRGLDGYTF
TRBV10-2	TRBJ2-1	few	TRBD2	TGCGCCAGCAGTGATACTAGCGGGGATAATTTCTACAATGAGCAGTTCTTC	CASSDTSGDNFYNEQFF
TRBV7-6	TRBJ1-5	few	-	TGTGCCAGCAGTTTTACAGGCGATCAGCCCCAGCATTTT	CASSFTGDQPQHF
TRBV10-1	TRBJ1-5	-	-	TGCGCCAGCAGTGAGTCAAAGGTTCAGCCCCAGCATTTT	CASSESKVQPQHF
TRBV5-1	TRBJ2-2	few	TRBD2	TGCGCCAGCAGCTTGGCGAGAGCGGGGATCAACACCGGGGAGCTGTTTTTT	CASSLARAGINTGELFF
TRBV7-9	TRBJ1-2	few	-	TGTGCCAGCAGCCAAGCCGGGGACGCAACTAACTATGGCTACACCTTC	CASSQAGDATNYGYTF
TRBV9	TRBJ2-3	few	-	TGTGCCAGCAGCGGATGGTCCGGACAGCTCAGCACAGATACGCAGTATTTT	CASSGWSGQLSTDTQYF
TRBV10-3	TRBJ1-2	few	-	TGTGCCGTACAACGGGACTATGGCTACACCTTC	CAVQRDYGYTF
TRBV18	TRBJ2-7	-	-	TGTGCCAGCTCACCATCCGGGGATAGCTCCTACGAGCAGTACTTC	CASSPSGDSSYEQYF
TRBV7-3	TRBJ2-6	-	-	TGTGCCTCTAGCCAGGGACTCTCTGGGGCCAACGTCCTGACTTTC	CASSQGLSGANVLTF
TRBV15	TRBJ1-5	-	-	TGTGCCACCGCGGGGACCCACAATCAGCCCCAGCATTTT	CATAGTHNQPQHF
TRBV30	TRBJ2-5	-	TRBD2	TGTGCCTGGAGTCCGGGACTAGCTAGACAAGAGACCCAGTACTTC	CAWSPGLARQETQYF
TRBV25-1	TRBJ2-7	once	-	TGTGCCAGCAGTGAATTAACAGGGTTAGAAGGTGAGCAGTACTTC	CASSELTGLEGEQYF
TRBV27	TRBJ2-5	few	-	TGTGCCAGCAGTCGGGTTGGGGACTTGGAGACCCAGTACTTC	CASSRVGDLETQYF
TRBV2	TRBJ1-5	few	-	TGTGCCAGCAGGGGCAGAGAGGTGGGGACGCCCCTCCGGCAGCCCCAGCATTTT	CASRGREVGTPLRQPQHF
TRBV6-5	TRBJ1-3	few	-	TGTGCCAGCAGTTATTCTCAGGACGCTGGCACCATATATTTT	CASSYSQDAGTIYF
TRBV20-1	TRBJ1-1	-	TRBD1	TGCAGTGCCCACAGGGGTGCTGAAGCTTTCTTT	CSAHRGAEAFF